The rows below give T cell receptor beta chains drawn from one sample of a study of human T cells and chemical hapten exposure. One entry per CDR3 protein results from TCRdb running MiXCR on the RACE reads. The repertoire holds around 190,000 distinct CDR3 sequences, with 20% to 25% as singletons. The material sequenced was whole blood, taken in connection with sensitization to the hapten diphenylcyclopropenone (DPC). The receptor source for this set is a woman between 50 and 59 years old with alopecia areata. Some clones in this sample may be carry-over from other donors' samples. CDR3s include the opening cysteine and the closing phenylalanine or tryptophan. The D gene is left open where the match is weak.

d_gene | v_gene | CDR3aa
TRBD1 | TRBV9 | CASSPGTGRNSPLHF
. | TRBV6-5 | CASSTWRGTEAFF
TRBD1 | TRBV20-1 | CSATSGQGATEAFF
. | TRBV3-1 | CASSPQYREKLFF
TRBD2 | TRBV29-1 | CSTKAGGGTQYF
. | TRBV27 | CASSLNFPNTGELFF
. | TRBV29-1 | CSVENGYTF
. | TRBV6-1 | CASSEGGGLGSPLHF
. | TRBV29-1 | CSVERSGASTDTQYF
TRBD1 | TRBV29-1 | CSVAQGANIQYF
. | TRBV10-1 | CASSDQTGREAFF
. | TRBV7-9 | CASSPLPVRRYTEAFF
TRBD2 | TRBV7-9 | CASSLWTSGRYEQYF
. | TRBV29-1 | CSVTRQVNTEAFF
TRBD1 | TRBV28 | CASSPTDRKRSAFF